The present TCR beta chain was sequenced within a study of T cell responses to AZD1222 COVID-19 vaccine. Study context: Pooling was applied to second doses at about 4 or about 12 weeks.

Whole-study findings and limits: White British donors predominated, females outnumbered males, and clonal diversity was possibly underestimated.

On this clone: Antigen: not known.

Repertoires were generated with immunoSEQ multiplex PCR, while TCRdb's copy carries only in-frame clones and drops some. The repertoire holds about 92,000 clones, with roughly 90% as singletons. V gave up 4 bases and J gave up 3 bases, with 16 bases separating them. This CDR3 region has 15 residues. Germline V gives CDR1 LGHNA, CDR2 YSLEER. The sequence derives from an adult in good health. The sequencing used peripheral blood, collected on day 0 of AZD1222 vaccination. The chain links TRBV4-3 to TRBJ2-7, with D unclear. The CDR3 loop is CASSPRLVPLYEQYF. The CDR3 region has the DNA TGCGCCAGCAGCCCTCGACTTGTGCCGCTCTACGAGCAGTACTTC.